This T cell receptor (beta chain) comes out of a study of STAT5B mutations in CD4+ large granular lymphocyte leukemia. Study-level information: When available, cryopreserved cells underwent CD8+ depletion before CD4+ selection. General observations from the study: No patients shared main leukemic clonotypes, though approximately 26% appeared at low frequency elsewhere.

On this clone itself: Its antigen is still unknown.

Only in-frame clones appear in the TCRdb table, and some are missing; sequencing was by immunoSEQ multiplex PCR. Of 7,500 to 10,000 clones detected, about 80% appear once; the ten largest clones hold roughly 68%. This sequence was found in a man in his 60s with CD4+ T-cell large granular lymphocyte leukemia. The sequencing input was PBMCs.

DNA for the CDR3: TGTGCCAGCAGCTTAGATAGGCTAACTGAAGCTTTCTTT. It encodes CASSLDRLTEAFF. This chain connects TRBV7-2 to TRBJ1-1; D call uncertain. Germline V gene sequence: CDR1 SGHTA, CDR2 FQGNSA. The V end lost 1 base, the J end lost 5 bases, and 8 bases lay between the germline ends. The CDR3 loop spans 13 amino acids.